The rows below give T cell receptor beta chains drawn from one sample of a study of cytomegalovirus exposure and HLA in healthy donors. Here immunoSEQ multiplex PCR was the method, and the copy in TCRdb shows in-frame clones only, minus some. The sample yields approximately 75,000 clones, of which the top ten take up 0.83%. The specimen sequenced was PBMCs. The source is a boy younger than 18 in good health and CMV-seronegative. Each CDR3 is given with its conserved first and last residue. A D gene is named only where the DNA matches it firmly.

v_gene	len	d_gene	j_gene	CDR3nt	CDR3aa
TRBV5-1	15	NA	TRBJ2-5	TGCGCCAGCAGCGTTCAACAGCTTTGGGAAGAGACCCAGTACTTC	CASSVQQLWEETQYF
TRBV5-6	15	TRBD2	TRBJ2-7	TGTGCCAGCAGCTTGGTCGGGAGGGCTTCTGGGGAGCAGTACTTC	CASSLVGRASGEQYF
TRBV7-2	12	TRBD1	TRBJ1-2	TGTGCCAGCAGCCCTCCCGGACAGGGAAACACCTTC	CASSPPGQGNTF
TRBV19	14	NA	TRBJ1-2	TGTGCCAGTAGTCCAGATGGAGGGAACTATGGCTACACCTTC	CASSPDGGNYGYTF
TRBV29-1	13	TRBD1	TRBJ2-3	TGCAGCGCCGGACAGGGGAACACAGATACGCAGTATTTT	CSAGQGNTDTQYF
TRBV2	14	NA	TRBJ1-2	TGTGCCAGCAGCGAAAGACGGTCCTCGGGGGTCTACACCTTC	CASSERRSSGVYTF
TRBV6-5	15	TRBD1	TRBJ2-7	TGTGCCAGCAGTTACTCCGACAGGGGGCGTTACGAGCAGTACTTC	CASSYSDRGRYEQYF
TRBV9	14	NA	TRBJ2-5	TGTGCCAGCAGCGTAGGGGGCAACCAAGAGACCCAGTACTTC	CASSVGGNQETQYF
TRBV5-4	16	NA	TRBJ2-2	TGTGCCAGCAGCTTGACGCCGGGTAGGGGCACCGGGGAGCTGTTTTTT	CASSLTPGRGTGELFF
TRBV10-3	13	TRBD1	TRBJ1-1	TGTGCCATTTTACAGGGGTTTGGCACTGAAGCTTTCTTT	CAILQGFGTEAFF
TRBV9	13	NA	TRBJ2-1	TGTGCCAGCAGCGTAGCCCCCAACACTGAGCAGTTCTTC	CASSVAPNTEQFF
TRBV18	16	NA	TRBJ1-1	TGTGCCAGCTCACCGGGCAGGCCCATCCGGAGGAACGAAGCTTTCTTT	CASSPGRPIRRNEAFF
TRBV29-1	13	NA	TRBJ1-1	TGCAGCGTTGCCGGGGGAGTGAACACTGAAGCTTTCTTT	CSVAGGVNTEAFF
TRBV7-2	14	NA	TRBJ1-2	TGTGCCAGCAGTAAGGACGGGACACCCTATGGCTACACCTTC	CASSKDGTPYGYTF
TRBV9	15	TRBD1	TRBJ1-1	TGTGCCAGCAGCAGCCGGGACAGGGGAGGAACTGAAGCTTTCTTT	CASSSRDRGGTEAFF
TRBV6-5	15	TRBD2	TRBJ2-1	TGTGCCAGCAGTTACGAGGCACTAGCGTCGAATGAGCAGTTCTTC	CASSYEALASNEQFF
TRBV7-2	13	NA	TRBJ1-1	TGTGCCAGCAGCTTGGACAGTGGCACTGAAGCTTTCTTT	CASSLDSGTEAFF
TRBV30	14	TRBD2	TRBJ2-7	TGTGCCTGGAGTATAAGAGGGAGGGCCTACGAGCAGTACTTC	CAWSIRGRAYEQYF
TRBV5-4	15	TRBD1	TRBJ1-4	TGTGCCAGCAGCCTCCAACAGGGGGCAAAGGAAAAACTGTTTTTT	CASSLQQGAKEKLFF
TRBV4-1	18	NA	TRBJ1-5	TGCGCCAGCAGCCCTCGGGACACCCGAATTAGTGGCAATCAGCCCCAGCATTTT	CASSPRDTRISGNQPQHF
TRBV4-2	14	NA	TRBJ2-1	TGTGCCAGCAGCCAAGATCTAGGGAGTGATGAGCAGTTCTTC	CASSQDLGSDEQFF
TRBV11-2	12	NA	TRBJ2-3	TGTGCCAGCAGAGCGGAAACAGATACGCAGTATTTT	CASRAETDTQYF
TRBV9	14	TRBD1	TRBJ2-7	TGTGCCAGCAGCGTGGGACAGGGGATGGGAGAGCAGTACTTC	CASSVGQGMGEQYF
TRBV30	16	NA	TRBJ2-2	TGTGCCTGGAGGGATCCGGGGGCGGGAGATGCCGGGGAGCTGTTTTTT	CAWRDPGAGDAGELFF
TRBV7-8	14	NA	TRBJ2-2	TGTGCCAGCAGCACCCGCAGGGCAGGCGGGGAGCTGTTTTTT	CASSTRRAGGELFF
TRBV15	16	TRBD1	TRBJ2-1	TGTGCCACCAGCAGTGGGGACAGGGGGAGGTACAATGAGCAGTTCTTC	CATSSGDRGRYNEQFF
TRBV10-3	12	NA	TRBJ2-2	TGTGCCATCAGTGCACTGACCGGGGAGCTGTTTTTT	CAISALTGELFF
TRBV5-5	14	NA	TRBJ2-3	TGTGCCAGCAGCAATCCCAAGGGGACAGATACGCAGTATTTT	CASSNPKGTDTQYF
TRBV29-1	16	TRBD1	TRBJ2-1	TGCAGCGTACCGGACAGGGGCCCCCTTATGGGCAATGAGCAGTTCTTC	CSVPDRGPLMGNEQFF
TRBV6-5	15	TRBD1	TRBJ2-1	TGTGCCAGCAGTTACTCCGGGACAGGGATAAATGAGCAGTTCTTC	CASSYSGTGINEQFF
TRBV5-1	13	NA	TRBJ1-1	TGCGCCAGCCACGAGGGGGGGAACTCTGAAGCTTTCTTT	CASHEGGNSEAFF
TRBV7-3	15	NA	TRBJ1-2	TGTGCCAGCAGCTTAAAGCCAGGCCCCAACTATGGCTACACCTTC	CASSLKPGPNYGYTF
TRBV7-9	12	TRBD1	TRBJ1-1	TGTGCCAGCAGGCAGGGGGCCGCTGAAGCTTTCTTT	CASRQGAAEAFF
TRBV6-6	16	NA	TRBJ1-5	TGTGCCAGCTTAGGAAGAACAGGAATTTCGTATCAGCCCCAGCATTTT	CASLGRTGISYQPQHF
TRBV5-1	10	NA	TRBJ2-5	TGCGCCAGCGGACACGAGACCCAGTACTTC	CASGHETQYF
TRBV25-1	13	NA	TRBJ2-5	TGTGCCAGCGAGGGGGAGGGCTGGGAGACCCAGTACTTC	CASEGEGWETQYF
TRBV4-1	15	TRBD2	TRBJ2-3	TGCGCCAGCAGCCTTAGCGGGGGGGATATGAATACGCAGTATTTT	CASSLSGGDMNTQYF
TRBV27	15	NA	TRBJ2-1	TGTGCCAGCAGTTTAAGTGCGGGGTGGTTCTATGAGCAGTTCTTC	CASSLSAGWFYEQFF
TRBV27	15	NA	TRBJ2-3	TGTGCCAGCAGTTTATCCTCCGGGTCCACAGATACGCAGTATTTT	CASSLSSGSTDTQYF
TRBV4-1	14	NA	TRBJ1-1	TGCGCCAGCAGCCAGTTAAGGGGGTATACTGAAGCTTTCTTT	CASSQLRGYTEAFF
TRBV6-1	14	NA	TRBJ1-5	TGTGCCAGCAGTGCCAGGGATAACAATCAGCCCCAGCATTTT	CASSARDNNQPQHF
TRBV4-1	15	NA	TRBJ2-5	TGCGCCAGCAGCCAAGGATCTCCCCCAGGGGAGACCCAGTACTTC	CASSQGSPPGETQYF
TRBV9	15	TRBD2	TRBJ2-7	TGTGCCAGCAGCGTAGGATTAGCGGGAGGGGACGAGCAGTACTTC	CASSVGLAGGDEQYF
TRBV9	16	TRBD2	TRBJ2-2	TGTGCCAGCAGCGTCCTCCTAGCGGGAAACACCGGGGAGCTGTTTTTT	CASSVLLAGNTGELFF
TRBV5-4	16	TRBD1	TRBJ2-2	TGTGCCAGCAGCTCGGGACAGGGGGCGACCACCGGGGAGCTGTTTTTT	CASSSGQGATTGELFF